The text below deals with one TCR beta chain. Here immunoSEQ multiplex PCR was the method, and the copy in TCRdb shows in-frame clones only, minus some. The sample lists tens of thousands of clones; about nine tenths were seen once. These data belong to a study of control samples from healthy donors and cancer patients. Germline CDR1 is SNHLY and CDR2 is FYNNEI. With 1 base clipped from V and 4 bases from J, the junction kept 0 bases outside the gene matches. The CDR3 is made up of 13 amino acids. The V and J genes are TRBV2 and TRBJ1-2, with 7 bases lining up with TRBD1. Sequenced material: blood. The sequence came from a woman younger than 30 in good health. For the CDR3, the DNA is TGTGCCAGCAGTGAAGGGGACAGCTATGGCTACACCTTC. Translated, it gives CASSEGDSYGYTF.